A selection of T cell receptor beta chains follows, all from one sample in a study of CD8+ T cells in alopecia areata. Profiling relied on immunoSEQ multiplex PCR, and the TCRdb table lists in-frame clones only, not all of them. The sample has roughly 200,000 clones; about 55% are singletons. This specimen consisted of CD8+ T cells sorted from blood, obtained at week 24, from a patient treated with tofacitinib. The receptors originated from a human donor with alopecia areata. Both conserved end residues are part of each CDR3. A D gene is named only where the DNA matches it firmly. The size of a clone is reported for some rows only, either as once, few or many, or as a class for expanded clones.

v_gene,j_gene,d_gene,abundance,CDR3nt,CDR3aa
TRBV11-2,TRBJ2-1,TRBD2,-,TGTGCCAGCCGGACTAGCGGCCTACCAGGCAATGAGCAGTTCTTC,CASRTSGLPGNEQFF
TRBV27,TRBJ2-2,TRBD1,-,TGTGCCAGCAGTCACCAGGGGGCCCGGGAGCTGTTTTTT,CASSHQGARELFF
TRBV28,TRBJ1-5,TRBD1,-,TGTGCCAGCAGTCTAGGCGGTGGACAGGGGGGTAGCAATCAGCCCCAGCATTTT,CASSLGGGQGGSNQPQHF
TRBV5-1,TRBJ1-2,TRBD1,-,TGCGCCAGCAGCTGGGACCGGACAGGGAACTATGGCTACACCTTC,CASSWDRTGNYGYTF
TRBV30,TRBJ2-1,-,-,TGTGCCTGGAGTGCCGGTCCGGGTGAGTTCTTC,CAWSAGPGEFF
TRBV4-1,TRBJ1-5,TRBD1,few,TGCGCCAGCAGCCAAGAACCTCCACCGGGACAGGCGAATCAGCCCCAGCATTTT,CASSQEPPPGQANQPQHF
TRBV15,TRBJ1-5,-,-,TGTGCCACCAGTGAAGGTTTCAATCAGCCCCAGCATTTT,CATSEGFNQPQHF
TRBV29-1,TRBJ2-6,-,-,TGCAGCGTTGAGTCAGGATCCAGCTCTGGGGCCAACGTCCTGACTTTC,CSVESGSSSGANVLTF
TRBV7-6,TRBJ2-5,TRBD1,few,TGTGCCAGCAGCTTAGGCCGGGACAGGGAAGCAGAGACCCAGTACTTC,CASSLGRDREAETQYF
TRBV29-1,TRBJ2-2,TRBD1,-,TGCAGTCACATTGTAGGGGACAGGGGGGCCGGGGAGCTGTTTTTT,CSHIVGDRGAGELFF
TRBV18,TRBJ1-1,-,-,TGTGCCAGCTCACGAAGAACGACCACTGAAGCTTTCTTT,CASSRRTTTEAFF
TRBV4-3,TRBJ1-2,-,-,TGCGCCAGCAGCCAACTCCTCGGGCAGAGACTCTATGGCTACACCTTC,CASSQLLGQRLYGYTF
TRBV29-1,TRBJ2-3,TRBD2,few,TGCAGCGTACTAGCGGGGGGTCGGGATACGCAGTATTTT,CSVLAGGRDTQYF
TRBV6-5,TRBJ2-7,-,-,TGTGCCAGCAGTTACTCGAATCCAGGGGACTACGAGCAGTACTTC,CASSYSNPGDYEQYF
TRBV25-1,TRBJ1-2,-,-,TGTGCCAGCAGGGGGAACTATGGCTACACCTTC,CASRGNYGYTF
TRBV29-1,TRBJ1-1,TRBD1,few,TGCAGCGCCCTGGGGGCGACAGGGGGCGGGGTGAACACTGAAGCTTTCTTT,CSALGATGGGVNTEAFF
TRBV19,TRBJ2-7,-,-,TGTGCCAGTAGTCCGGGGGACGGAATTTTAGCCTACGAGCAGTACTTC,CASSPGDGILAYEQYF
TRBV4-3,TRBJ2-5,-,-,TGCGCCAGCAGCCAAGAAGCGTACGCGGCAGAGACCCAGTACTTC,CASSQEAYAAETQYF
TRBV7-2,TRBJ1-2,-,-,TGTGCCAGCAGCGCCACGGACAGCGCAAACTATGGCTACACCTTC,CASSATDSANYGYTF
TRBV27,TRBJ1-2,-,few,TGTGCCAGCAGTCCCAGAGGGAGCTATGGCTACACCTTC,CASSPRGSYGYTF
TRBV7-8,TRBJ1-5,-,few,TGTGCCAGCAGCTTAGAGGGCAGGGCCAACGGCCAGCCCCAGCATTTT,CASSLEGRANGQPQHF
TRBV27,TRBJ2-3,TRBD2,-,TGTGCCAGCACCACACTCCGAGGAGCGGGGGCCCCCTCGGATACGCAGTATTTT,CASTTLRGAGAPSDTQYF
TRBV11-2,TRBJ2-2,TRBD2,-,TGTGCCAGCAGCTATCAAGCGGGGAGGGGGAACACCGGGGAGCTGTTTTTT,CASSYQAGRGNTGELFF
TRBV5-6,TRBJ2-1,-,-,TGTGCCAGCAGCTTGGGCGGCAGCTACAATGAGCAGTTCTTC,CASSLGGSYNEQFF
TRBV29-1,TRBJ2-7,-,few,TGCAGCGTTAGGACAGAGAGCCCCTACGAGCAGTACTTC,CSVRTESPYEQYF
TRBV4-1,TRBJ2-7,TRBD1,-,TGCGCCAGCAGCCCTCGACAGGGGGCTGACTACGAGCAGTACTTC,CASSPRQGADYEQYF
TRBV28,TRBJ2-1,TRBD2,-,TGTGCCAGCAACCCCGGGAGCGGGGGCCGCTACAATGAGCAGTTCTTC,CASNPGSGGRYNEQFF
TRBV11-2,TRBJ2-1,-,-,TGTGCCAGCAGGGATAGGAATGAGCAGTTCTTC,CASRDRNEQFF
TRBV27,TRBJ2-7,-,-,TGTGCCAGCGGTACGTCCTACGAGCAGTACTTC,CASGTSYEQYF
TRBV27,TRBJ2-5,-,few,TGTGCCAGCAGCAGGCTCTATGAGGAGACCCAGTACTTC,CASSRLYEETQYF
TRBV4-3,TRBJ2-1,-,-,TGCGCCAGCAGCCAAGGAGACGGGACATACAATGAGCAGTTCTTC,CASSQGDGTYNEQFF
TRBV27,TRBJ1-5,-,-,TGTGCCAGCAGTTTATCCGCAGGTCGGAATCAGCCCCAGCATTTT,CASSLSAGRNQPQHF
TRBV7-8,TRBJ2-7,-,few,TGTGCCAGCAGCCTCCCAGGAGATTCGAGGGGGGGCCTCTACGAGCAGTACTTC,CASSLPGDSRGGLYEQYF
TRBV4-3,TRBJ2-7,-,-,TGCGCCAGCAGCCAAGATTATGTGGGGGTCCCCTACGAGCAGTACTTC,CASSQDYVGVPYEQYF
TRBV27,TRBJ1-1,-,-,TGTGCCAGCAGTTTAGGGACGGGGCCAGCTTTCTTT,CASSLGTGPAFF
TRBV6-1,TRBJ1-1,TRBD1,few,TGTGCCAGCAGTGCAGCCGGGACAGGGGTTCTGGACACTGAAGCTTTCTTT,CASSAAGTGVLDTEAFF
TRBV29-1,TRBJ2-2,-,-,TGCAGCGTTGTAGCAGGGGGGAAGCTGTTTTTT,CSVVAGGKLFF
TRBV11-2,TRBJ2-7,-,-,TGTGCCAGCAGCCCCAGGGTGGGGGCAGCGGGAAGGAACGAGCAGTACTTC,CASSPRVGAAGRNEQYF
TRBV10-3,TRBJ2-6,-,-,TGTGCCATCAGTGAGTTGGGTAACAACCCCTCTGGGGCCAACGTCCTGACTTTC,CAISELGNNPSGANVLTF